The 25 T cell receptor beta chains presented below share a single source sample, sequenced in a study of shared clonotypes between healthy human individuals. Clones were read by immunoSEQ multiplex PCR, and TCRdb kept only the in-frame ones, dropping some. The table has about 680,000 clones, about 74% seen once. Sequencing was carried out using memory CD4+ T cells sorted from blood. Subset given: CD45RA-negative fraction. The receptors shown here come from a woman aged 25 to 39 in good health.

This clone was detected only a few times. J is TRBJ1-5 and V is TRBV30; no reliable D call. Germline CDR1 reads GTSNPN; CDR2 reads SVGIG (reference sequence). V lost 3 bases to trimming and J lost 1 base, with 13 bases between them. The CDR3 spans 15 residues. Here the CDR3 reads CAWSGDPTSNQPQHF. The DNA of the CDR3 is TGTGCCTGGAGCGGTGACCCGACGAGCAATCAGCCCCAGCATTTT.

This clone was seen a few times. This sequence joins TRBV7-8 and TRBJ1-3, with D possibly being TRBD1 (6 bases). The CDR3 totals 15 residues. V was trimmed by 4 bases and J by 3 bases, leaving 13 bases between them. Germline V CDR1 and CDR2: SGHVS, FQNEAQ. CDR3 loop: CASSSGGAGGNTIYF. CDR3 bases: TGTGCCAGCAGCTCCGGGGGCGCGGGTGGAAACACCATATATTTT. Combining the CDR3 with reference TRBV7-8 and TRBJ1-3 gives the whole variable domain GAGVSQSPRYKVAKRGQDVALRCDPISGHVSLFWYQQALGQGPEFLTYFQNEAQLDKSGLPSDRFFAERPEGSVSTLKIQRTQQEDSAVYLCASSSGGAGGNTIYFGEGSWLTVV.

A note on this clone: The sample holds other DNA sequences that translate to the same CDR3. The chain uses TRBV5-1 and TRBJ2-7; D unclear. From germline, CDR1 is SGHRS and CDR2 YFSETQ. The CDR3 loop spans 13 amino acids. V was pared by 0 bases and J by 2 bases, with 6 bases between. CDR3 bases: TGCGCCAGCAGCTTGGCTGGCACCTACGAGCAGTACTTC. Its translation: CASSLAGTYEQYF.

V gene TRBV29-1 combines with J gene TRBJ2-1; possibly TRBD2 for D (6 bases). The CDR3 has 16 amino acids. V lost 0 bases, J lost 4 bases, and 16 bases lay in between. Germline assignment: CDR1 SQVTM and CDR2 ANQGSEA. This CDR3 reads CSVEDAVADSYNEQFF. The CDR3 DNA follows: TGCAGCGTTGAAGACGCGGTAGCGGACTCTTACAATGAGCAGTTCTTC.

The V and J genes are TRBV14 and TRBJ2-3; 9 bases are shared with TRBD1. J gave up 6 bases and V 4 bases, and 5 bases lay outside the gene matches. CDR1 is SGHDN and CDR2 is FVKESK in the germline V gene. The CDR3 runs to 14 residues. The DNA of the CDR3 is TGTGCCAGCAGCCTACAGGGGGCCGGTGATACGCAGTATTTT. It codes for CASSLQGAGDTQYF.

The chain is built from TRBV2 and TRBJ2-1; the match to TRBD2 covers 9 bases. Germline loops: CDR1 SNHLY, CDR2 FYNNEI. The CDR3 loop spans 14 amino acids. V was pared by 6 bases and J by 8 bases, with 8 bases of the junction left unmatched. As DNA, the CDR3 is TGTGCCAGCAGAAAGCGGGGGGTCAGGTATGAGCAGTTCTTC. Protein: CASRKRGVRYEQFF.

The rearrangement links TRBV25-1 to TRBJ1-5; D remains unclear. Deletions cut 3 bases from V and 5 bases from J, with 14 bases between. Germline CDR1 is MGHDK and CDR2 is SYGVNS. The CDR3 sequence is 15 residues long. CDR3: CASSDSRVMYQPQHF. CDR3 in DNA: TGTGCCAGCAGTGACTCCCGGGTCATGTATCAGCCCCAGCATTTT.

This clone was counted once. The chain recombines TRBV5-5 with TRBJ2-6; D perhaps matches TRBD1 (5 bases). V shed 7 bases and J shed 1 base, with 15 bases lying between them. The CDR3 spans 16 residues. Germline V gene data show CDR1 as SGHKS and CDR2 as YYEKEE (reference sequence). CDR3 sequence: CASARGFVSGANVLTF. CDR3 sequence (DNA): TGTGCCAGCGCAAGGGGTTTTGTATCTGGGGCCAACGTCCTGACTTTC.

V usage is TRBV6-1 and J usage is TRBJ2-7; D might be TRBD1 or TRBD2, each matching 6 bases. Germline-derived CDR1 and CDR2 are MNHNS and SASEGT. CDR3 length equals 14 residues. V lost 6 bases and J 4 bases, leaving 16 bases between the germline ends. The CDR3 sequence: CASRTGGTQYEQYF. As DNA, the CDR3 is TGTGCCAGCAGGACCGGAGGGACACAGTACGAGCAGTACTTC.

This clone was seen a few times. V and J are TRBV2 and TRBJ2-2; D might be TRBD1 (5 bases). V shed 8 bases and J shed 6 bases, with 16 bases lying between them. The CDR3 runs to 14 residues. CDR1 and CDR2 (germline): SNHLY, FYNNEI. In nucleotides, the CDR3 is TGTGCCAGCCGGGCAGGGATTGGTGCCGGGGAGCTGTTTTTT. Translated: CASRAGIGAGELFF.

DNA of the CDR3: TGTGCCAGCAAAAGTGGGACACAGCCTTACGAGCAGTACTTC. The encoded protein is CASKSGTQPYEQYF. The chain has TRBV6-5 and TRBJ2-7; D might be TRBD1 (6 bases). Germline V gives CDR1 MNHEY, CDR2 SVGAGI. Deletions cut 7 bases from V and 4 bases from J, with 17 bases between. This CDR3 contains 14 residues.

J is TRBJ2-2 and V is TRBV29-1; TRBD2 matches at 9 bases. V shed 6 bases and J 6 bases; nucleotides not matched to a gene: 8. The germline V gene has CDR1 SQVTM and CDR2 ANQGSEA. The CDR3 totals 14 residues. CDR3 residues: CSVPRTSVPGELFF. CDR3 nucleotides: TGCAGCGTCCCAAGGACTAGCGTTCCCGGGGAGCTGTTTTTT.

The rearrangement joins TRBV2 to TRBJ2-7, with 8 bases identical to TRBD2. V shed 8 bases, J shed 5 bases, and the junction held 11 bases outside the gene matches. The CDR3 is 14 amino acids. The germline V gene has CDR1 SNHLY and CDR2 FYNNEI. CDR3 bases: TGTGCCAGCGATCCAGCGGGAGTAAGCCACGAGCAGTACTTC. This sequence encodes CASDPAGVSHEQYF.

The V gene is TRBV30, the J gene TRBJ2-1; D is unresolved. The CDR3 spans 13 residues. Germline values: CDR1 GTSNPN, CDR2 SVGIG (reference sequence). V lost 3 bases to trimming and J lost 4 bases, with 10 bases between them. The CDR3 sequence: CAWRKGSYNEQFF. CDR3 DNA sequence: TGTGCCTGGAGAAAAGGGTCTTACAATGAGCAGTTCTTC.

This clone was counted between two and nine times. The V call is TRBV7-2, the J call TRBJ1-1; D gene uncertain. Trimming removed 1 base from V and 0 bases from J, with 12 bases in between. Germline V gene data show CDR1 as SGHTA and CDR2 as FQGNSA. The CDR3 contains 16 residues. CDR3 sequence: CASSLGRLIMNTEAFF. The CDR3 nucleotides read TGTGCCAGCAGCTTAGGGAGACTCATCATGAACACTGAAGCTTTCTTT.

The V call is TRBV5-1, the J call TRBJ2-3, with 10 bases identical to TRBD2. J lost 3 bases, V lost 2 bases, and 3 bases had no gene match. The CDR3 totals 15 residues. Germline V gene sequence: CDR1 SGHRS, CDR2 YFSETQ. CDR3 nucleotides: TGCGCCAGCAGCTTTCAGGGACTAGCGACAGATACGCAGTATTTT. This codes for CASSFQGLATDTQYF. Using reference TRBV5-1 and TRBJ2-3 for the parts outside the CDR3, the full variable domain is KAGVTQTPRYLIKTRGQQVTLSCSPISGHRSVSWYQQTPGQGLQFLFEYFSETQRNKGNFPGRFSGRQFSNSRSEMNVSTLELGDSALYLCASSFQGLATDTQYFGPGTRLTVL.

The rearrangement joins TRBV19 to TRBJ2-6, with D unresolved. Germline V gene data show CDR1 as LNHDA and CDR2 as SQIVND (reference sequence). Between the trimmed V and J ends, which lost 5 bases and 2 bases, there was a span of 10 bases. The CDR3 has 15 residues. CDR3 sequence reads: CASSGSVTGANVLTF. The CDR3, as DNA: TGTGCCAGTAGTGGCAGTGTAACTGGGGCCAACGTCCTGACTTTC.

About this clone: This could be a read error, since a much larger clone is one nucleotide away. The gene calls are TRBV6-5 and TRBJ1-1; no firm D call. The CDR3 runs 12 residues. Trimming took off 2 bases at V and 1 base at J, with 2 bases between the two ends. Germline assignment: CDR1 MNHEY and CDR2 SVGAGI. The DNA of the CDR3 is TGTGCCAGCAGTTACAGGAACACTGAAGCTTTCTTT. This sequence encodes CASSYRNTEAFF.

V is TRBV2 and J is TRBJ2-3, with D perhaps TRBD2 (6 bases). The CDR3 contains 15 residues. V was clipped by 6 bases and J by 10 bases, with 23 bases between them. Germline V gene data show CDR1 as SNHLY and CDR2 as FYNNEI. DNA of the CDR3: TGTGCCAGCAGGGGGCCTCCGGGACTCGAGTCGGCGCAGTATTTT. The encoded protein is CASRGPPGLESAQYF.

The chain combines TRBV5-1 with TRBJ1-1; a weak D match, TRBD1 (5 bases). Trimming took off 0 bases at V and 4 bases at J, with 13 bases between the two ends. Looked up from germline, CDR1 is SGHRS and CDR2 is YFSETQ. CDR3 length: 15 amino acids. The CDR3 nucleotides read TGCGCCAGCAGCTTGGCGCAGGGCGGTTCCACTGAAGCTTTCTTT. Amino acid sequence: CASSLAQGGSTEAFF.

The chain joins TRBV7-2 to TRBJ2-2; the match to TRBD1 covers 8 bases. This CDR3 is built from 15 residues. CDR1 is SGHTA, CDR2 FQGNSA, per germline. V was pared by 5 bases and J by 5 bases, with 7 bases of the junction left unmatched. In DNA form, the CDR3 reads TGTGCCAGCAGCCGACAGGGGTTAGGGACCGGGGAGCTGTTTTTT. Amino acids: CASSRQGLGTGELFF.

The CDR3 region has the DNA TGTGCCAGCAGCCTTGGCAGGGGTATCTACGAGCAGTACTTC. Translation: CASSLGRGIYEQYF. The chain recombines TRBV14 with TRBJ2-7; perhaps TRBD1 as D (6 bases). This CDR3 region has 14 residues. From germline, CDR1 is SGHDN and CDR2 FVKESK. Trimming left V 4 bases short and J 3 bases short, with 13 bases between.

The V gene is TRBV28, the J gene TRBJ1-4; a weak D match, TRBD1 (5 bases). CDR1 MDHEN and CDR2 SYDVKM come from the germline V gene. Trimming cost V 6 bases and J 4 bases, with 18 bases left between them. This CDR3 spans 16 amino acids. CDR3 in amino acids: CASSLSGAGLNEKLFF. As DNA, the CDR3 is TGTGCCAGCAGCCTAAGCGGGGCGGGGCTTAATGAAAAACTGTTTTTT.

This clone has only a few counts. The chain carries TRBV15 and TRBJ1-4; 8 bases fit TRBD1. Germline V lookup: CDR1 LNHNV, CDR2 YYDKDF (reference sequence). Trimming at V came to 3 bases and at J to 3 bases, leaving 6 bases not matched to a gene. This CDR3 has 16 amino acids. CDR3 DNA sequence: TGTGCCACCAGCAGGGAATACAGGGGGGCTAATGAAAAACTGTTTTTT. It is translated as CATSREYRGANEKLFF.

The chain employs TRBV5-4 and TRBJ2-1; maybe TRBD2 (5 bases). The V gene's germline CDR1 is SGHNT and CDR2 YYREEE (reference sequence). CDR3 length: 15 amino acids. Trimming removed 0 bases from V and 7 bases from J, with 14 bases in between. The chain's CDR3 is CASSLVYRGKNEQFF. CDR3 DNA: TGTGCCAGCAGCTTGGTATACCGGGGAAAGAATGAGCAGTTCTTC.